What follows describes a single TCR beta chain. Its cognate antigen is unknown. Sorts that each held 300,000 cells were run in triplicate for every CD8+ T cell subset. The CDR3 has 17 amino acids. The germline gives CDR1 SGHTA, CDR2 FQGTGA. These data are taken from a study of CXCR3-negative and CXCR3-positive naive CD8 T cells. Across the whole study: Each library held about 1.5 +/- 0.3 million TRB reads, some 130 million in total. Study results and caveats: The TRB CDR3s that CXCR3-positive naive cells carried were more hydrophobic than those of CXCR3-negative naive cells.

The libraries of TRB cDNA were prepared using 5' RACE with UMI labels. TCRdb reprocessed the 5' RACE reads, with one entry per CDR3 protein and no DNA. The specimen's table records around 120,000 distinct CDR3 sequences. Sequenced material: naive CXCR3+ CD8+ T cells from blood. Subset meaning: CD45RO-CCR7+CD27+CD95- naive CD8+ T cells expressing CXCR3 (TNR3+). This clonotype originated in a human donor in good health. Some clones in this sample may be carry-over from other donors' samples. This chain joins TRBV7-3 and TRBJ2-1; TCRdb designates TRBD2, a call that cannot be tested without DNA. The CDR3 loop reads CASSSAASGGLNNEQFF. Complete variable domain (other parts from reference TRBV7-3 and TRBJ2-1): GAGVSQTPSNKVTEKGKYVELRCDPISGHTALYWYRQSLGQGPEFLIYFQGTGAADDSGLPNDRFFAVRPEGSVSTLKIQRTERGDSAVYLCASSSAASGGLNNEQFFGPGTRLTVL.